This TCR beta chain stems from a study of response to subunit inactivated influenza vaccine. Whole-study results and caveats: After each seasonal influenza vaccination, few new T cells are recruited, the authors suggested.

V lost 8 bases to trimming and J lost 2 bases; unmatched junction nucleotides: 16. CDR3 size: 16 residues. From germline, CDR1 is SQVTM and CDR2 ANQGSEA. This clonotype was observed many times. The antigen is not known. TCRdb independently ran MiXCR on the RT-PCR reads; one entry per CDR3 protein. The sample includes roughly 460,000 distinct CDR3 sequences, 9.5% to 12% of them seen just once. The chain combines TRBV29-1 with TRBJ2-3; 7 positions agree with TRBD2. This sequence originates from a man over 45 who received an inactivated influenza vaccine. The sample in question was PBMCs from blood, obtained more than 35 days after vaccination. CDR3 sequence (DNA): TGCAGCTCCAACCTCTTGCAGCGGGGATTCACAGATACGCAGTATTTT. Translating it yields CSSNLLQRGFTDTQYF.